These T cell receptor beta chains were read from a single sample in a study of cytomegalovirus exposure and HLA in healthy donors. Only in-frame clones appear in the TCRdb table, and some are missing; sequencing was by immunoSEQ multiplex PCR. This sample yields some 150,000 clones, of which about 80% are seen a single time; more than 3.5% belongs to the top ten. Sequencing was done on a sample of PBMCs. The receptor set was obtained from a young man in good health and CMV-seropositive. CDR3s include the opening cysteine and the closing phenylalanine or tryptophan. The D gene is left open where the match is weak. Size is stated for part of the rows, as once, few or many counts, or as a class when the clone is expanded.

abundance: few
d_gene: NA
v_gene: TRBV28
j_gene: TRBJ2-7
CDR3nt: TGTGCCAGTACCGGGTCTCGTCACGAGCAGTACTTC
CDR3aa: CASTGSRHEQYF

abundance: NA
d_gene: TRBD2
v_gene: TRBV28
j_gene: TRBJ2-1
CDR3nt: TGTGCCAGCAGTCCGGAGCGGGGGGGTTACAATGAGCAGTTCTTC
CDR3aa: CASSPERGGYNEQFF

abundance: NA
d_gene: NA
v_gene: TRBV30
j_gene: TRBJ2-5
CDR3nt: TGTGCCTGGAGCCAGGGAGGCGAGACCCAGTACTTC
CDR3aa: CAWSQGGETQYF

abundance: NA
d_gene: TRBD2
v_gene: TRBV4-1
j_gene: TRBJ2-3
CDR3nt: TGCGCCAGCAGCCGCCTCCTTAGCGGGGGGGCCGGGACAGATACGCAGTATTTT
CDR3aa: CASSRLLSGGAGTDTQYF

abundance: NA
d_gene: NA
v_gene: TRBV2
j_gene: TRBJ1-1
CDR3nt: TGTGCCAGCAGTGAGGACAGTGAAGCTTTCTTT
CDR3aa: CASSEDSEAFF

abundance: NA
d_gene: TRBD2
v_gene: TRBV19
j_gene: TRBJ2-6
CDR3nt: TGTGCCAGTAGTATAGGGGCGGGGGTGGGGTCTGGGGCCAACGTCCTGACTTTC
CDR3aa: CASSIGAGVGSGANVLTF

abundance: NA
d_gene: NA
v_gene: TRBV7-9
j_gene: TRBJ1-1
CDR3nt: TGTGCCAGCAGCTTAGGGTTGTGGAGGGTGAACACTGAAGCTTTCTTT
CDR3aa: CASSLGLWRVNTEAFF

abundance: NA
d_gene: TRBD2
v_gene: TRBV5-1
j_gene: TRBJ2-5
CDR3nt: TGCGCCAGCAGCCCCGGGACTAGCGGAGATCTTTCTGGGACCCAGTACTTC
CDR3aa: CASSPGTSGDLSGTQYF

abundance: few
d_gene: NA
v_gene: TRBV30
j_gene: TRBJ1-6
CDR3nt: TGTGCCCCGGTCCTCCGGTATGCACCCCTCCACTTT
CDR3aa: CAPVLRYAPLHF

abundance: NA
d_gene: NA
v_gene: TRBV11-2
j_gene: TRBJ2-7
CDR3nt: TGTGCCAGCAGCTTAGCGGGGACCTACGAGCAGTACTTC
CDR3aa: CASSLAGTYEQYF

abundance: NA
d_gene: TRBD2
v_gene: TRBV11-1
j_gene: TRBJ2-5
CDR3nt: TGTGCCAGCATCAACGGGGGGGCGGGGGTCCAAGAGACCCAGTACTTC
CDR3aa: CASINGGAGVQETQYF

abundance: NA
d_gene: NA
v_gene: TRBV5-1
j_gene: TRBJ2-1
CDR3nt: TGCGCCAGCAGCGGCGGGACGTATAACAATGAGCAGTTCTTC
CDR3aa: CASSGGTYNNEQFF

abundance: NA
d_gene: NA
v_gene: TRBV18
j_gene: TRBJ1-1
CDR3nt: TGTGCCAGCTCACTCCAGGCCAACACTGAAGCTTTCTTT
CDR3aa: CASSLQANTEAFF

abundance: NA
d_gene: NA
v_gene: TRBV6-5
j_gene: TRBJ1-1
CDR3nt: TGTGCCAGCAGTTTAACAGTAAACACTGAAGCTTTCTTT
CDR3aa: CASSLTVNTEAFF

abundance: NA
d_gene: TRBD1
v_gene: TRBV2
j_gene: TRBJ2-5
CDR3nt: TGTGCCAGCATTAAAATAACAGGGGGCGGCCAAGAGACCCAGTACTTC
CDR3aa: CASIKITGGGQETQYF

abundance: NA
d_gene: TRBD2
v_gene: TRBV7-9
j_gene: TRBJ2-1
CDR3nt: TGTGCCAGCAGCTTGGCGGGGGTCGGCTACAATGAGCAGTTCTTC
CDR3aa: CASSLAGVGYNEQFF

abundance: NA
d_gene: NA
v_gene: TRBV7-3
j_gene: TRBJ2-2
CDR3nt: TGTGCCAGCAGACGCGACTCCGACACCGGGGAGCTGTTTTTT
CDR3aa: CASRRDSDTGELFF

abundance: once
d_gene: NA
v_gene: TRBV12-5
j_gene: TRBJ2-1
CDR3nt: TGTGCTAGTGGTTTGGTATGGGCCAGGGCAGCTTACAATGAGCAGTTCTTC
CDR3aa: CASGLVWARAAYNEQFF

abundance: NA
d_gene: NA
v_gene: TRBV15
j_gene: TRBJ1-2
CDR3nt: TGTGCCGCCAGCAGAGGTACAGGAAACTATGGCTACACCTTC
CDR3aa: CAASRGTGNYGYTF

abundance: few
d_gene: TRBD1
v_gene: TRBV5-4
j_gene: TRBJ1-3
CDR3nt: TGTGCCAGCAGCTCCGACAGGGGGTACGGAAACACCATATATTTT
CDR3aa: CASSSDRGYGNTIYF

abundance: NA
d_gene: TRBD1
v_gene: TRBV5-6
j_gene: TRBJ2-5
CDR3nt: TGTGCCAGCAGCTTTTTACAGGGGAAGACCCAGTACTTC
CDR3aa: CASSFLQGKTQYF

abundance: few
d_gene: NA
v_gene: TRBV5-4
j_gene: TRBJ2-1
CDR3nt: TGTGCCAGCAGCTCACAGGGTATTGAGCAGTTCTTC
CDR3aa: CASSSQGIEQFF

abundance: many
d_gene: NA
v_gene: TRBV7-9
j_gene: TRBJ2-7
CDR3nt: TGTGCCAGCAGCTTAGGAGGGGACAACACCTACGAGCAGTACTTC
CDR3aa: CASSLGGDNTYEQYF

abundance: NA
d_gene: NA
v_gene: TRBV27
j_gene: TRBJ2-4
CDR3nt: TGTGCCAGCAGTTTCCCGAGGACAACAGCCAAAAACATTCAGTACTTC
CDR3aa: CASSFPRTTAKNIQYF

abundance: NA
d_gene: NA
v_gene: TRBV6-5
j_gene: TRBJ2-2
CDR3nt: TGTGCCAGCAGTGTTACTAGCATCCCCACCGGGGAGCTGTTTTTT
CDR3aa: CASSVTSIPTGELFF

abundance: NA
d_gene: TRBD2
v_gene: TRBV2
j_gene: TRBJ2-2
CDR3nt: TGTGCCAGCAGGGGGACTAGCGGGGTAGTTACCGGGGAGCTGTTTTTT
CDR3aa: CASRGTSGVVTGELFF

abundance: NA
d_gene: NA
v_gene: TRBV14
j_gene: TRBJ1-2
CDR3nt: TGTGCCAGCAGAAAAGAGCGGGTTGGCTACACCTTC
CDR3aa: CASRKERVGYTF

abundance: few
d_gene: NA
v_gene: TRBV5-1
j_gene: TRBJ1-1
CDR3nt: TGCGCCAGCAGTAGGGGTGACACTGAAGCTTTCTTT
CDR3aa: CASSRGDTEAFF

abundance: NA
d_gene: NA
v_gene: TRBV5-6
j_gene: TRBJ2-7
CDR3nt: TGTGCCAGCAGCTCCGGTTTCTACGAGCAGTACTTC
CDR3aa: CASSSGFYEQYF

abundance: NA
d_gene: NA
v_gene: TRBV7-2
j_gene: TRBJ2-1
CDR3nt: TGTGCCAGCAGCCTGGCAGTTGAGCGGCAGCAGTTCTTC
CDR3aa: CASSLAVERQQFF

abundance: few
d_gene: TRBD1
v_gene: TRBV19
j_gene: TRBJ1-1
CDR3nt: TGTGCCAGTACGTACGCGGGACAGACGCCTGAAGCTTTCTTT
CDR3aa: CASTYAGQTPEAFF

abundance: NA
d_gene: NA
v_gene: TRBV28
j_gene: TRBJ2-7
CDR3nt: TGTGCCAGCAGTCAACAGGGCTACGAGCAGTACTTC
CDR3aa: CASSQQGYEQYF

abundance: once
d_gene: TRBD1
v_gene: TRBV29-1
j_gene: TRBJ2-5
CDR3nt: TGCAGCGTTGAGAACAGGGGGTTAGAGACCCAGTACTTC
CDR3aa: CSVENRGLETQYF

abundance: NA
d_gene: NA
v_gene: TRBV2
j_gene: TRBJ1-1
CDR3nt: TGTGCCAGCAAACAGAAAACTGAAGCTTTCTTT
CDR3aa: CASKQKTEAFF

abundance: NA
d_gene: NA
v_gene: TRBV10-3
j_gene: TRBJ2-5
CDR3nt: TGTGCCATCAGTGAGTCCCTGTCGGGGCAAGAGACCCAGTACTTC
CDR3aa: CAISESLSGQETQYF

abundance: NA
d_gene: TRBD2
v_gene: TRBV5-8
j_gene: TRBJ2-5
CDR3nt: TGTGCCAGCAGCGCCGGACTAGCGGGGAGGCAAGAGACCCAGTACTTC
CDR3aa: CASSAGLAGRQETQYF

abundance: NA
d_gene: TRBD1
v_gene: TRBV6-1
j_gene: TRBJ1-3
CDR3nt: TGTGCCAGCAGTGCCGTCCGGACAGGCCAGATGGGAAACACCATATATTTT
CDR3aa: CASSAVRTGQMGNTIYF

abundance: once
d_gene: TRBD2
v_gene: TRBV7-8
j_gene: TRBJ2-3
CDR3nt: TGTGCCAGCAGCTTAGTACTAGCGGGGGACTCAGATACGCAGTATTTT
CDR3aa: CASSLVLAGDSDTQYF

abundance: NA
d_gene: NA
v_gene: TRBV25-1
j_gene: TRBJ2-7
CDR3nt: TGTGCCAGCAGAGCCAAATCCTCAGAGCAGTACTTC
CDR3aa: CASRAKSSEQYF

abundance: NA
d_gene: NA
v_gene: TRBV7-6
j_gene: TRBJ1-5
CDR3nt: TGTGCCAGCAGCTCGGCCAGGGGTACTCAGCCCCAGCATTTT
CDR3aa: CASSSARGTQPQHF

abundance: NA
d_gene: NA
v_gene: TRBV30
j_gene: TRBJ2-2
CDR3nt: TGTGCCTGGAGGAGCGGGGAGCTGTTTTTT
CDR3aa: CAWRSGELFF

abundance: NA
d_gene: NA
v_gene: TRBV4-1
j_gene: TRBJ2-3
CDR3nt: TGCGCCAGCAGCCAACATAGGGGAGGCCAGTCTAGCACAGATACGCAGTATTTT
CDR3aa: CASSQHRGGQSSTDTQYF

abundance: NA
d_gene: TRBD1
v_gene: TRBV7-2
j_gene: TRBJ1-1
CDR3nt: TGTGCCAGCAGCTTAGGCAGGGGGCCTACTGAAGCTTTCTTT
CDR3aa: CASSLGRGPTEAFF

abundance: NA
d_gene: NA
v_gene: TRBV5-1
j_gene: TRBJ2-7
CDR3nt: TGCGCCAGCAGCTTGGAAGGGGTAAACTCCTACGAGCAGTACTTC
CDR3aa: CASSLEGVNSYEQYF

abundance: NA
d_gene: NA
v_gene: TRBV27
j_gene: TRBJ1-2
CDR3nt: TGTGCCAGCAGCCCCTCGGGATCGTATGGCTACACCTTC
CDR3aa: CASSPSGSYGYTF

abundance: NA
d_gene: NA
v_gene: TRBV5-1
j_gene: TRBJ2-5
CDR3nt: TGCGCCAGCAGCTTGGCCCAATTCCAAGAGACCCAGTACTTC
CDR3aa: CASSLAQFQETQYF

abundance: NA
d_gene: NA
v_gene: TRBV6-1
j_gene: TRBJ1-2
CDR3nt: TGTGCCAGCAGGCCGAGGATGGTGCGACATGGCTACACCTTC
CDR3aa: CASRPRMVRHGYTF

abundance: NA
d_gene: NA
v_gene: TRBV4-2
j_gene: TRBJ1-6
CDR3nt: TGTGCCAGCAGCCACGACGGGGGAGGTAATTCACCCCTCCACTTT
CDR3aa: CASSHDGGGNSPLHF

abundance: NA
d_gene: TRBD1
v_gene: TRBV7-6
j_gene: TRBJ1-5
CDR3nt: TGTGCCAGCAGCCGGGACAGAAATCAGCCCCAGCATTTT
CDR3aa: CASSRDRNQPQHF

abundance: NA
d_gene: NA
v_gene: TRBV18
j_gene: TRBJ2-2
CDR3nt: TGTGCCAGCTCACCACTCGGGGTCACCGGGGAGCTGTTTTTT
CDR3aa: CASSPLGVTGELFF

abundance: NA
d_gene: NA
v_gene: TRBV5-1
j_gene: TRBJ1-4
CDR3nt: TGCGCCAGCAGCCTCTTAGGGGGAAATGAAAAACTGTTTTTT
CDR3aa: CASSLLGGNEKLFF

abundance: NA
d_gene: TRBD1
v_gene: TRBV7-2
j_gene: TRBJ1-4
CDR3nt: TGTGCCAGCAGCAAGGACAGGGGGGACGAAAAACTGTTTTTT
CDR3aa: CASSKDRGDEKLFF

abundance: NA
d_gene: NA
v_gene: TRBV7-2
j_gene: TRBJ2-1
CDR3nt: TGTGCCAGCGTCTCCCAGGGTATTTACAATGAGCAGTTCTTC
CDR3aa: CASVSQGIYNEQFF

abundance: few
d_gene: TRBD1
v_gene: TRBV2
j_gene: TRBJ1-1
CDR3nt: TGTGCCAGCAGGGGGACAGGGGCGGGCACTGAAGCTTTCTTT
CDR3aa: CASRGTGAGTEAFF

abundance: NA
d_gene: NA
v_gene: TRBV5-6
j_gene: TRBJ2-5
CDR3nt: TGTGCCAGCAGCACACGAGAGACCCAGTACTTC
CDR3aa: CASSTRETQYF